A selection of T cell receptor beta chains follows, all from one sample in a study of cytomegalovirus exposure and HLA in healthy donors. Data came from immunoSEQ multiplex PCR; TCRdb stores just in-frame clones and leaves some out. The table shows a few hundred thousand clones, with about 91% occurring only once. Sequencing was performed on PBMCs. These receptors were obtained from a young woman in good health and CMV-seronegative. CDR3s include the opening cysteine and the closing phenylalanine or tryptophan. Each record gives: J gene, D gene, clone size, V gene, CDR3 protein, CDR3 DNA. The D gene is left open where the match is weak. Clone size is stated in some rows and not others, as once, few, many or a class when expanded.

j_gene: TRBJ2-5; d_gene: TRBD2; abundance: .; v_gene: TRBV4-1; CDR3aa: CASGVAGGPWETQYF; CDR3nt: TGCGCCAGCGGGGTCGCGGGAGGGCCCTGGGAGACCCAGTACTTC
j_gene: TRBJ2-7; d_gene: .; abundance: .; v_gene: TRBV15; CDR3aa: CATSRDYGEYEQYF; CDR3nt: TGTGCCACCAGCAGAGATTATGGGGAGTACGAGCAGTACTTC
j_gene: TRBJ1-2; d_gene: .; abundance: .; v_gene: TRBV7-9; CDR3aa: CASSLVGGQGYGYTF; CDR3nt: TGTGCCAGCAGCTTAGTTGGAGGGCAAGGGTATGGCTACACCTTC
j_gene: TRBJ2-7; d_gene: TRBD1; abundance: .; v_gene: TRBV27; CDR3aa: CASSLLFGGQGWREQYF; CDR3nt: TGTGCCAGCAGTTTACTCTTTGGGGGACAGGGGTGGCGCGAGCAGTACTTC
j_gene: TRBJ2-7; d_gene: .; abundance: .; v_gene: TRBV25-1; CDR3aa: CASRGEGDSEQYF; CDR3nt: TGTGCCAGCAGAGGCGAAGGGGACTCCGAGCAGTACTTC
j_gene: TRBJ1-1; d_gene: .; abundance: .; v_gene: TRBV2; CDR3aa: CASSDEPNTEAFF; CDR3nt: TGTGCCAGCAGTGATGAGCCAAACACTGAAGCTTTCTTT
j_gene: TRBJ1-1; d_gene: TRBD1; abundance: .; v_gene: TRBV6-1; CDR3aa: CASRGQGRFTEAFF; CDR3nt: TGTGCCAGCAGAGGACAGGGTCGTTTCACTGAAGCTTTCTTT
j_gene: TRBJ2-1; d_gene: TRBD2; abundance: .; v_gene: TRBV27; CDR3aa: CASKLAGAYNEQFF; CDR3nt: TGTGCCAGCAAGCTAGCGGGAGCATACAATGAGCAGTTCTTC
j_gene: TRBJ2-1; d_gene: TRBD2; abundance: .; v_gene: TRBV7-6; CDR3aa: CASSLGREAYNEQFF; CDR3nt: TGTGCCAGCAGCTTGGGGCGGGAGGCTTACAATGAGCAGTTCTTC
j_gene: TRBJ2-3; d_gene: .; abundance: .; v_gene: TRBV6-5; CDR3aa: CASSYQGTDTQYF; CDR3nt: TGTGCCAGCAGCTACCAGGGCACAGATACGCAGTATTTT
j_gene: TRBJ1-5; d_gene: TRBD1; abundance: .; v_gene: TRBV9; CDR3aa: CASSPTGDQPQHF; CDR3nt: TGTGCCAGCAGCCCGACAGGGGACCAGCCCCAGCATTTT
j_gene: TRBJ2-7; d_gene: TRBD2; abundance: .; v_gene: TRBV2; CDR3aa: CASRSSGVSYEQYF; CDR3nt: TGTGCCAGCCGGTCTAGCGGGGTCTCCTACGAGCAGTACTTC
j_gene: TRBJ2-1; d_gene: TRBD2; abundance: .; v_gene: TRBV28; CDR3aa: CASSPPSGSSYNEQFF; CDR3nt: TGTGCCAGCAGCCCCCCTAGCGGATCCTCCTACAATGAGCAGTTCTTC
j_gene: TRBJ2-7; d_gene: .; abundance: .; v_gene: TRBV19; CDR3aa: CASSQAYPPYEQYF; CDR3nt: TGTGCCAGTAGTCAGGCTTATCCCCCGTACGAGCAGTACTTC
j_gene: TRBJ2-5; d_gene: .; abundance: .; v_gene: TRBV10-2; CDR3aa: CASSESYGRGLETQYF; CDR3nt: TGCGCCAGCAGTGAGTCGTACGGGAGGGGGCTGGAGACCCAGTACTTC
j_gene: TRBJ1-2; d_gene: TRBD1; abundance: .; v_gene: TRBV19; CDR3aa: CASSLGTGAVMWGYTF; CDR3nt: TGTGCCAGTAGTCTCGGGACAGGCGCGGTGATGTGGGGCTACACCTTC
j_gene: TRBJ1-3; d_gene: TRBD1; abundance: .; v_gene: TRBV7-9; CDR3aa: CASSLDRGSGNTIYF; CDR3nt: TGTGCCAGCAGCTTGGACAGGGGCTCTGGAAACACCATATATTTT
j_gene: TRBJ2-1; d_gene: TRBD2; abundance: .; v_gene: TRBV4-3; CDR3aa: CASSQDYMSGSPYNEQFF; CDR3nt: TGCGCCAGCAGCCAAGATTATATGAGCGGGAGTCCTTACAATGAGCAGTTCTTC
j_gene: TRBJ1-1; d_gene: TRBD1; abundance: .; v_gene: TRBV29-1; CDR3aa: CSVDPGTVNTEAFF; CDR3nt: TGCAGCGTTGATCCCGGGACAGTGAACACTGAAGCTTTCTTT
j_gene: TRBJ2-7; d_gene: .; abundance: few; v_gene: TRBV29-1; CDR3aa: CSVEFPGGYEQYF; CDR3nt: TGCAGCGTTGAATTCCCAGGAGGCTACGAGCAGTACTTC
j_gene: TRBJ1-3; d_gene: .; abundance: .; v_gene: TRBV9; CDR3aa: CASSVGQLNTIYF; CDR3nt: TGTGCCAGCAGCGTCGGACAGTTAAACACCATATATTTT
j_gene: TRBJ2-5; d_gene: .; abundance: .; v_gene: TRBV30; CDR3aa: CAWSIGLAGGVETQYF; CDR3nt: TGTGCCTGGAGCATCGGGCTAGCAGGAGGGGTAGAGACCCAGTACTTC
j_gene: TRBJ1-4; d_gene: .; abundance: .; v_gene: TRBV6-1; CDR3aa: CASSPGGSANEKLFF; CDR3nt: TGTGCCAGCAGTCCCGGGGGGAGCGCTAATGAAAAACTGTTTTTT
j_gene: TRBJ2-2; d_gene: TRBD2; abundance: .; v_gene: TRBV7-9; CDR3aa: CASSRSGRSNTGELFF; CDR3nt: TGTGCCAGCAGCCGTAGCGGGAGGAGCAACACCGGGGAGCTGTTTTTT
j_gene: TRBJ1-2; d_gene: .; abundance: .; v_gene: TRBV19; CDR3aa: CASSIGRNYGYTF; CDR3nt: TGTGCCAGTAGTATAGGTCGTAACTATGGCTACACCTTC
j_gene: TRBJ2-1; d_gene: .; abundance: .; v_gene: TRBV30; CDR3aa: CAWSRGTSNEQFF; CDR3nt: TGTGCCTGGAGTCGCGGGACCAGCAATGAGCAGTTCTTC
j_gene: TRBJ2-2; d_gene: TRBD1; abundance: few; v_gene: TRBV4-3; CDR3aa: CASSRAGTGIRELFF; CDR3nt: TGCGCCAGCAGCCGAGCCGGGACAGGGATCAGGGAGCTGTTTTTT
j_gene: TRBJ2-5; d_gene: .; abundance: .; v_gene: TRBV2; CDR3aa: CASRMGLRAMETQYF; CDR3nt: TGTGCCAGCAGGATGGGACTGAGGGCTATGGAGACCCAGTACTTC
j_gene: TRBJ2-6; d_gene: TRBD1; abundance: many; v_gene: TRBV28; CDR3aa: CASNRGSVSGANVLTF; CDR3nt: TGTGCCAGCAACAGGGGATCAGTGAGTGGGGCCAACGTCCTGACTTTC
j_gene: TRBJ1-2; d_gene: TRBD1; abundance: .; v_gene: TRBV29-1; CDR3aa: CSAGDRVSWGYTF; CDR3nt: TGCAGCGCCGGAGACAGGGTTTCCTGGGGCTACACCTTC